The clone carrying this T cell receptor (beta chain) came up once. Its cognate antigen is unknown. The source of the sample is a study of vaccination and CD4 T cells after COVID-19. Study details: The makeup of the convalescents was six males and four females, two of them Hispanic. Every participant was given two doses of BNT162b2 or mRNA-1273 vaccine.

Germline CDR1 SGHTA, CDR2 FQGNSA. V gave up 1 base and J gave up 3 bases, with 12 bases separating them. The CDR3 is 15 residues long. Treatment meaning: roughly 11-day PBMC culture with coronavirus spike peptide pools or control peptides (ViraFEST assay). Cultured CD4+ T cell DNA was sequenced using the Oncomine TCR Beta short-read assay. TCRdb passed the PCR reads through MiXCR, listing each CDR3 protein once. This sample has about 21,000 distinct CDR3 sequences, with 40% to 60% found just once. The specimen was CD4+ T cells from blood, cultured in vitro. The V gene is TRBV7-2, the J gene TRBJ2-5; perhaps TRBD2 as D (6 bases). This sequence originates from a human donor who had recovered from COVID-19. This chain's CDR3 is CASSLVGGPEETQYF. In DNA, the CDR3 is TGTGCCAGCAGCTTAGTAGGAGGGCCGGAAGAGACCCAGTACTTC.